This T cell receptor beta chain was documented in a study of T cells in Graves' hyperthyroidism and ophthalmopathy. Study-wide points: The blood repertoire included most of the expanded thyroid clonotypes above 0.001.

The germline CDR1 and CDR2 sequences are MNHNS and SASEGT. Trimming cost V 5 bases and J 0 bases, with 10 bases left between them. This CDR3 spans 14 amino acids. RNA transcripts served as the template for amplifying TCR beta CDR3 regions. An initial round of RT-PCR targeting the TCR CDR3 relied on the HTBI primer set. One entry per CDR3 protein results from TCRdb running MiXCR on the multiplex PCR reads. Of some 690,000 distinct CDR3 sequences in the sample, approximately 15% were seen once. This clonotype was observed many times. Its cognate antigen is unknown. This receptor was obtained from a man aged 50 to 59 with Graves' hyperthyroidism. The V gene is TRBV6-1, the J gene TRBJ2-5; possibly TRBD1 for D (6 bases). Sequenced material: blood. The chain's CDR3 is CASSTGTNQETQYF. In DNA, the CDR3 is TGTGCCAGCAGTACCGGGACAAACCAAGAGACCCAGTACTTC.